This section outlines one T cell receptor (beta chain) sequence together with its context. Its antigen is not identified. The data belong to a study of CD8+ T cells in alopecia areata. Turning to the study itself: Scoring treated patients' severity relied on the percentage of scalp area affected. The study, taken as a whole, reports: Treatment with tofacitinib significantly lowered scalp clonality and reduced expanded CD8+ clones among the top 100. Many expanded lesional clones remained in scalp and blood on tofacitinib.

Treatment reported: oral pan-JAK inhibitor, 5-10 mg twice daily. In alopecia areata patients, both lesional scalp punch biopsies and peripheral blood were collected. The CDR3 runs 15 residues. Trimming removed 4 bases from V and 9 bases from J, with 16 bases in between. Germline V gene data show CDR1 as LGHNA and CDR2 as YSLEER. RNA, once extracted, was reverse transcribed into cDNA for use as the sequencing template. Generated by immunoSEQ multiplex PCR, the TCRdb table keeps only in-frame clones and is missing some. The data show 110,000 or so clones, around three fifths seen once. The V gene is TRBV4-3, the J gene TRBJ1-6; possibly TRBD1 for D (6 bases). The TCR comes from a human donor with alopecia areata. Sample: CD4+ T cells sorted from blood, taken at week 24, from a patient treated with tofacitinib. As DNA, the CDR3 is TGCGCCAGCAGCCCTGGACAGCTCGGCTTTTCACCCCTCCACTTT. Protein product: CASSPGQLGFSPLHF.